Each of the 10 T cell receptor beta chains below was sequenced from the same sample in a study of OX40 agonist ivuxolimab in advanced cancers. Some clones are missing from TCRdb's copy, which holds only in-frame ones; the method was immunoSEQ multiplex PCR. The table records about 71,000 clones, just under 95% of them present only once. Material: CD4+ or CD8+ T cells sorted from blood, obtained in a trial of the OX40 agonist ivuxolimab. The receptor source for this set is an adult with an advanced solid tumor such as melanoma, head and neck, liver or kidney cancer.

CDR3 sequence reads: CASGFETGQTTNEKLFF. As DNA, the CDR3 is TGTGCTAGTGGTTTTGAAACGGGACAGACAACTAATGAAAAACTGTTTTTT. The gene calls are TRBV12-5 and TRBJ1-4, with 7 bases identical to TRBD1. The CDR3 sequence is 17 residues long. After removal of 3 bases from V and 0 bases from J, the junction contained 7 bases not matched to a gene. The V gene's germline CDR1 is LGHNT and CDR2 FRNRAP.

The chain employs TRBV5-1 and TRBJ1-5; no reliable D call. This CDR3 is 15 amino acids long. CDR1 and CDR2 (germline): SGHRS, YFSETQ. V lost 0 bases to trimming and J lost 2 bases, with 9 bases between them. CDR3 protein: CASSLAGVGNQPQHF. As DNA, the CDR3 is TGCGCCAGCAGCTTGGCCGGGGTTGGCAATCAGCCCCAGCATTTT.

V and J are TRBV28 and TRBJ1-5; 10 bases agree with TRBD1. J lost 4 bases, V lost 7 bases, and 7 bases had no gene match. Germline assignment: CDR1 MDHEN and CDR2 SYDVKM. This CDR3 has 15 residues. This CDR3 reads CASITDRGPNQPQHF. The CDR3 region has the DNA TGTGCCAGCATTACCGACAGGGGGCCGAATCAGCCCCAGCATTTT.

The CDR3 here is CASSDLAYEQYF. Written as DNA, the CDR3 is TGTGCCAGCAGTGATCTTGCCTACGAGCAGTACTTC. V usage is TRBV2 and J usage is TRBJ2-7; D is unclear. V lost 3 bases and J 2 bases, leaving 5 bases between the germline ends. The CDR3 spans 12 residues. Germline values: CDR1 SNHLY, CDR2 FYNNEI.

CDR3 DNA sequence: TGTGCCAGCAGCGTAGGCAGGGGTCTCTCCTACGAGCAGTACTTC. It is translated as CASSVGRGLSYEQYF. The V gene is TRBV9, the J gene TRBJ2-7, with a weak D call TRBD1 (6 bases). The V gene's germline CDR1 is SGDLS and CDR2 YYNGEE. V was pared by 0 bases and J by 0 bases, with 10 bases between. CDR3 size: 15 residues.

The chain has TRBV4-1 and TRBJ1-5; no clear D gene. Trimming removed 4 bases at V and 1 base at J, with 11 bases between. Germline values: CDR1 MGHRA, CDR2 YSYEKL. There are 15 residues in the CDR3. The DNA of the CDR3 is TGCGCCAGCAGCCCGGGCCTGGCGAGCAATCAGCCCCAGCATTTT. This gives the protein CASSPGLASNQPQHF.

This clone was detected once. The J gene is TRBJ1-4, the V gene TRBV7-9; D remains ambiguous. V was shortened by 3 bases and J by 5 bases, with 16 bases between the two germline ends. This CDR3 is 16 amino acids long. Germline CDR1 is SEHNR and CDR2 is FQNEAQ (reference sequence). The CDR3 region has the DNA TGTGCCAGCAGCTTTGGGTCCGGCAGGATGAATGAAAAACTGTTTTTT. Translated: CASSFGSGRMNEKLFF.

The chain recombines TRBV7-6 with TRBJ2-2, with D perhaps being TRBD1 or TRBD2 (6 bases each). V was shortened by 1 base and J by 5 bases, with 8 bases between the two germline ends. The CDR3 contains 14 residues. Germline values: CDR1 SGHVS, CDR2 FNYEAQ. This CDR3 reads CASSLEGGTGELFF. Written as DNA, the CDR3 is TGTGCCAGCAGCTTAGAGGGGGGAACCGGGGAGCTGTTTTTT.

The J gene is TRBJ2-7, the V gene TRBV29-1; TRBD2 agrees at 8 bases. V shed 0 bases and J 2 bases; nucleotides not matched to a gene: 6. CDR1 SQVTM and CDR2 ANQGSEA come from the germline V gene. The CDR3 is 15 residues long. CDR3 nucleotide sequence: TGCAGCGTTGAAGATCTCAGCGGGAGACCCTACGAGCAGTACTTC. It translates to CSVEDLSGRPYEQYF.

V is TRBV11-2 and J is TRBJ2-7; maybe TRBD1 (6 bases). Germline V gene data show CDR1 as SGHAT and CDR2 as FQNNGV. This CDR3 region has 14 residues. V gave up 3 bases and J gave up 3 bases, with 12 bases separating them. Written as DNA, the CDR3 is TGTGCCAGCAGCTTTACAGGGTCCCACTACGAGCAGTACTTC. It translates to CASSFTGSHYEQYF.